Sequencing of this T cell receptor beta chain was carried out in a study of long-term antiretroviral therapy in people with HIV. At the survey level, the v3.0 immunoSEQ assay was run. Measured with immunoSEQ multiplex PCR; TCRdb has only the in-frame clones, and not every one. Of some 25,000 clones listed, 80% to 90% are singletons. With V trimmed by 4 bases and J by 4 bases, 7 bases remained unmatched. The germline V gene has CDR1 SGHRS and CDR2 YFSETQ. The CDR3 spans 14 residues. This chain joins TRBV5-1 and TRBJ1-1; 7 bases fit TRBD1. The source was unsorted PBMCs, collected 1.2 years after starting antiretroviral therapy. The receptor was derived from a man aged 50 to 60 with HIV. In nucleotides, the CDR3 is TGCGCCAGCAGCAATCGACAGGGCGGCACTGAAGCTTTCTTT. Encoded protein: CASSNRQGGTEAFF.